The 10 T cell receptor beta chains below were found in one sample sequenced in a study of blood T cell dynamics during melanoma immunotherapy. The assay was immunoSEQ multiplex PCR, and TCRdb's table has in-frame clones only and misses some. The repertoire holds about 10,000 clones, 70% to 90% seen once, with about a tenth in the top ten. The time point here: pre-treatment baseline. The sequencing here drew on blood, taken from a patient treated with checkpoint blockade. All receptors derive from a human donor with melanoma.

The V and J genes are TRBV9 and TRBJ1-1; 9 bases align to TRBD1. V shed 5 bases and J 4 bases; nucleotides not matched to a gene: 18. Per germline, CDR1 SGDLS and CDR2 YYNGEE. The CDR3 contains 18 residues. The chain's CDR3 is CASSRGLRGQGGGTEAFF. In DNA form, the CDR3 reads TGTGCCAGCAGTCGGGGCCTTAGGGGACAGGGCGGTGGCACTGAAGCTTTCTTT.

The gene calls are TRBV2 and TRBJ2-7, with D possibly matching TRBD1 (6 bases). Germline V CDR1 and CDR2: SNHLY, FYNNEI. The length of the CDR3 is 15 residues. V was shortened by 3 bases and J by 2 bases, with 14 bases between the two germline ends. The CDR3 nucleotides are TGTGCCAGCAGTGAGTTTGACAGGCCAGCCTACGAGCAGTACTTC. Residues: CASSEFDRPAYEQYF.

A single count supports this clone. The genes are TRBV2 and TRBJ2-4; D unclear. Trimming left V 0 bases short and J 0 bases short, with 9 bases between. The CDR3 loop spans 16 amino acids. Looked up from germline, CDR1 is SNHLY and CDR2 is FYNNEI. CDR3 sequence: CASSEALRQAKNIQYF. The CDR3 DNA sequence: TGTGCCAGCAGTGAAGCGCTTCGGCAAGCCAAAAACATTCAGTACTTC. Full variable domain (missing parts from reference TRBV2 and TRBJ2-4): EPEVTQTPSHQVTQMGQEVILRCVPISNHLYFYWYRQILGQKVEFLVSFYNNEISEKSEIFDDQFSVERPDGSNFTLKIRSTKLEDSAMYFCASSEALRQAKNIQYFGAGTRLSVL.

This clone has just a few counts. The V call is TRBV7-9, the J call TRBJ2-7; D is uncertain. The ends were cut back, 1 base at V and 9 bases at J, with 10 bases in the middle. This CDR3 is built from 12 residues. CDR1 is SEHNR, CDR2 FQNEAQ, per germline (reference sequence). CDR3 amino acids: CASSLEVRVQYF. The CDR3 region has the DNA TGTGCCAGCAGCTTAGAGGTACGGGTGCAGTACTTC.

This chain links TRBV5-1 with TRBJ2-5; 8 bases are a match to TRBD1. This CDR3 has 13 amino acids. From germline, CDR1 is SGHRS and CDR2 YFSETQ. J lost 5 bases, V lost 4 bases, and 4 bases had no gene match. The CDR3 loop is CASSTPGGETQYF. The CDR3 DNA is TGCGCCAGCAGCACACCAGGGGGCGAGACCCAGTACTTC.

Regarding this clone: Other DNA sequences within the sample encode an identical CDR3. The chain couples TRBV6-4 to TRBJ2-2; no definite D call. Trimming took 3 bases from V and 0 from J, leaving 2 bases between them. The CDR3 has 13 residues. Germline-derived CDR1 and CDR2 are MRHNA and SNTAGT. The CDR3 bases are TGTGCCAGCAGTGAAACGAACACCGGGGAGCTGTTTTTT. Its protein product is CASSETNTGELFF.

The chain employs TRBV29-1 and TRBJ2-7, with 7 nucleotides matching TRBD2. This CDR3 contains 12 residues. The ends lost 4 bases at V and 2 bases at J; junction bases unmatched: 2. Germline CDR1 is SQVTM and CDR2 is ANQGSEA. CDR3 coding DNA: TGCAGCGTTGCTAGCGGCGCCTACGAGCAGTACTTC. This gives the protein CSVASGAYEQYF.

The rearrangement joins TRBV5-1 to TRBJ2-1; D remains ambiguous. Trimming stripped 2 bases from V and 0 bases from J, with 9 bases between. The CDR3 loop spans 15 amino acids. Germline V gene lookup returns CDR1 SGHRS and CDR2 YFSETQ. In nucleotides, the CDR3 is TGCGCCAGCAGCTTAGATACGAGCTCCTACAATGAGCAGTTCTTC. Its translation: CASSLDTSSYNEQFF.

The CDR3 is CASTSGSGDEQYF. CDR3 nucleotide sequence: TGTGCCAGCACGAGCGGGAGTGGGGACGAGCAGTACTTC. The rearrangement uses TRBV6-1 and TRBJ2-7, with 8 bases aligning to TRBD2. The CDR3 length is 13 residues. Germline V gene lookup returns CDR1 MNHNS and CDR2 SASEGT. The trim removed 7 bases at V and 5 bases at J, leaving 7 bases unmatched.

This clone is deemed medium-sized (0.01 to 0.1%). The rearrangement uses TRBV7-9 and TRBJ2-7, with a tentative D call TRBD2 (5 bases). Germline lookup yields CDR1 SEHNR and CDR2 FQNEAQ (reference sequence). V lost 4 bases and J lost 3, with 10 bases in between. The CDR3 covers 13 residues. CDR3 sequence: CASSWVGDYEQYF. In nucleotides, the CDR3 is TGTGCCAGCAGCTGGGTGGGAGACTACGAGCAGTACTTC.